Presented here are 11 T cell receptor beta chains from one specimen sequenced in a study of T-cell reconstitution after alpha-beta-depleted transplantation in children. Unique molecular identifiers were incorporated into the prepared TCRbeta library. TCRdb recomputed calls from the PCR reads with MiXCR, one row per CDR3 protein. In the table there are 200,000 to 250,000 distinct CDR3 sequences, 9.5% to 15% of which are singletons. This sample comprised PBMCs from the stem cell graft donor, obtained from the stem cell graft. These receptors all come from a human donor who donated a stem cell graft to a child with acute lymphoblastic leukemia.

This clonotype came up many times. The chain couples TRBV27 to TRBJ2-1, with 9 bases lining up with TRBD2. The CDR3 totals 16 residues. Germline CDR1 is MNHEY and CDR2 is SMNVEV (reference sequence). V was clipped by 2 bases and J by 3 bases; unmatched bases: 5. Here the CDR3 reads CASSLQAGGFYNEQFF. The DNA of the CDR3 is TGTGCCAGCAGTTTACAAGCGGGGGGTTTCTACAATGAGCAGTTCTTC.

This clonotype was recorded many times. V usage is TRBV7-9 and J usage is TRBJ1-2; 7 bases agree with TRBD1. The V gene's germline CDR1 is SEHNR and CDR2 FQNEAQ (reference sequence). J was trimmed by 1 base and V by 1 base; bases with no gene match: 3. There are 15 residues in the CDR3. The CDR3 spells CASSLVSGGNYGYTF. The CDR3 coding sequence is TGTGCCAGCAGCTTAGTCTCAGGGGGTAACTATGGCTACACCTTC.

The table lists this clonotype with many counts. J is TRBJ1-1 and V is TRBV20-1; D may be TRBD1 (6 bases). Germline CDR1 DFQATT, CDR2 SNEGSKA (reference sequence). CDR3 length: 12 residues. The CDR3 DNA is TGCAGGGCCCGGACAGCGAACACTGAAGCTTTCTTT. Translating gives CRARTANTEAFF.

This clonotype was seen repeatedly, ten times or more. The rearrangement uses TRBV27 and TRBJ1-1, with TRBD1 identical over 10 bases. V dropped 6 bases and J dropped 11; count of bases not matched to a gene: 9. CDR3 length: 13 residues. The germline V gene encodes CDR1 MNHEY and CDR2 SMNVEV (reference sequence). CDR3 sequence: CASSRPRDRGAFF. Written as DNA, the CDR3 is TGTGCCAGCAGCCGTCCTAGGGACAGGGGCGCTTTCTTT.

Turning to this clonotype: A much larger clone lies a single base off, so this may be a read error. The V gene is TRBV25-1, the J gene TRBJ2-7; TRBD2 agrees at 8 bases. Germline V gene sequence: CDR1 MGHDK, CDR2 SYGVNS. This CDR3 has 13 residues. The chain's CDR3 is CASSKVAGHDQYF. CDR3 nucleotide sequence: TGTGCCAGCAGTAAGGTAGCGGGGCACGACCAGTACTTC.

This clonotype has more than one count but fewer than ten. This chain links TRBV20-1 with TRBJ2-7; a possible D gene is TRBD2 (6 bases). The CDR3 loop spans 15 amino acids. V lost 0 bases to trimming and J lost 7 bases, with 19 bases between them. The germline V gene has CDR1 DFQATT and CDR2 SNEGSKA (reference sequence). The CDR3 spells CSARDRSTLAREQYF. The CDR3 DNA is TGCAGTGCTAGAGATCGTAGTACTCTAGCGCGGGAGCAGTACTTC.

This clonotype was found many times. The gene calls are TRBV7-9 and TRBJ1-2, with D unclear. Trimming pared 4 bases from V and 6 bases from J, leaving 9 bases between. The CDR3 has 12 amino acids. Germline CDR1 and CDR2: SEHNR and FQNEAQ (reference sequence). This chain's CDR3 is CASSSTRDGYTF. In DNA, the CDR3 is TGTGCCAGCAGCTCTACGAGAGATGGCTACACCTTC.

The table lists this clonotype with many counts. The rearrangement joins TRBV28 to TRBJ2-3; TRBD2 agrees at 13 bases. Germline V lookup: CDR1 MDHEN, CDR2 SYDVKM. The CDR3 runs 16 residues. After removal of 4 bases from V and 5 bases from J, the junction contained 6 bases not matched to a gene. CDR3 amino acids: CASSYGLAGDLDTQYF. The CDR3, as DNA: TGTGCCAGCAGTTATGGACTAGCGGGGGATTTAGATACGCAGTATTTT.

This clonotype was recorded many times. The chain joins TRBV7-2 to TRBJ2-7, with D perhaps matching TRBD2 (7 bases). Trimming stripped 0 bases from V and 2 bases from J, with 11 bases between. Germline CDR1 is SGHTA and CDR2 is FQGNSA. The CDR3 extends over 15 amino acids. The CDR3 bases are TGTGCCAGCAGCTTAGCGGGGGGGCCAGCCTACGAGCAGTACTTC. Protein: CASSLAGGPAYEQYF.

This clonotype was observed many times. The chain links TRBV7-2 to TRBJ1-6, with unresolved D. Trimming left V 2 bases short and J 1 base short, with 6 bases between. Germline V gene lookup returns CDR1 SGHTA and CDR2 FQGNSA. The CDR3 length is 15 residues. The CDR3 spells CASSLKASYNSPLHF. The CDR3 bases are TGTGCCAGCAGCTTAAAGGCTTCCTATAATTCACCCCTCCACTTT.

This clonotype has only a few counts. The chain combines TRBV29-1 with TRBJ1-5; the D gene is possibly TRBD1 (5 bases). Per germline, CDR1 SQVTM and CDR2 ANQGSEA. This CDR3 comprises 14 residues. V shed 6 bases and J shed 2 bases, with 14 bases lying between them. The CDR3 sequence is CSVRDSDRNQPQHF. For the CDR3, the DNA is TGCAGCGTGCGGGACTCTGATCGCAATCAGCCCCAGCATTTT.